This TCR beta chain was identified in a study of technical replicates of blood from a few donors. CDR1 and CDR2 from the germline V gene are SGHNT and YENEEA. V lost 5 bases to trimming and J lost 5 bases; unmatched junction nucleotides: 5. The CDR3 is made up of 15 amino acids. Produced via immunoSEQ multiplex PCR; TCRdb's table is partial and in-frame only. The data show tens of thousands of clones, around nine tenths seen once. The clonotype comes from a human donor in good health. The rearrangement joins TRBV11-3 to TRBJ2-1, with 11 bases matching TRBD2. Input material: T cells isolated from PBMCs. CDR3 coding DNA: TGTGCCAGCAGCCCTACGGGACTAGCGGACAATGAGCAGTTCTTC. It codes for CASSPTGLADNEQFF.